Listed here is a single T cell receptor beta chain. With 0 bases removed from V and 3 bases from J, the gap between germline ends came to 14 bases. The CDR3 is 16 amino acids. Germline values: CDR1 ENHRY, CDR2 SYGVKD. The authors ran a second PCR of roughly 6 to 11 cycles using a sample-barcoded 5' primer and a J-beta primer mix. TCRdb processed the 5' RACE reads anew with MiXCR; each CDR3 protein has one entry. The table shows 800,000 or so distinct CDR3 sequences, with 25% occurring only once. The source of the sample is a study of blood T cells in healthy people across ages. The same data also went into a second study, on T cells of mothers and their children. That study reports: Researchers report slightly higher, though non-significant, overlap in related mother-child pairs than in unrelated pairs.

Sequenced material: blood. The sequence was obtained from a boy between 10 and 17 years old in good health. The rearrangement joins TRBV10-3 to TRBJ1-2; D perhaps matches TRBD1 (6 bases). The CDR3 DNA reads TGTGCCATCAGTGAGTCGGACAGACTCAACTACTATGGCTACACCTTC. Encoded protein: CAISESDRLNYYGYTF.